This paragraph covers one TCR beta chain sequence. Its target is unknown. The entry originates in a study of identical twins. Study observations and caveats: The authors drew conclusions from cross-sectional statistical analysis rather than following the same donors.

This CDR3 spans 16 amino acids. Germline lookup yields CDR1 LGHNA and CDR2 YSLEER. V was clipped by 0 bases and J by 14 bases; unmatched bases: 13. Unique molecular identifiers were present on the cDNA, which also gained a universal primer site by template switching. One entry per CDR3 protein, called by TCRdb with MiXCR from the 5' RACE reads. The sample lists fewer than 250,000 distinct CDR3 sequences, roughly 15% seen once, with 35% to 45% in the top ten. The same sample was also used in a study of T cells expressing NK-cell markers. That source adds: Sorted CD3+CD56-NKG2C+, CD3+CD56+NKG2C+ and CD3+CD56+NKG2C- T cells supplied the TCR beta repertoires. The study found these clonotypes also leading the CD3+CD56-NKG2C+ fraction in a few donors.

The clonotype was recovered from a woman aged 18-29 years in good health. This chain links TRBV4-3 with TRBJ2-1; 10 nucleotides align to TRBD2. The sample consisted of CD8+ T cells sorted from blood. The DNA for the CDR3 is TGCGCCAGCAGCCAAGATATTGGGGCTAGCGGGAGCTTTAAGTTCTTC. Translated: CASSQDIGASGSFKFF.